Given below is one T cell receptor beta chain in context. The antigen is undetermined. The protocol was immunoSEQ multiplex PCR, while the TCRdb copy is restricted to in-frame clones and leaves out a portion. The sample lists 250,000 to 350,000 clones, 76% seen once, with 5.6% in the top ten. This sample is drawn from a study of cytotoxic CD8 clonotypes in ibrutinib-treated CLL. In the study overall: Among patients, approximately 25 responded partially and 2 completely; 15 or so then stayed remitted and around 12 progressed after median around 68 months.

Regarding the study as a whole: Baseline levels were approached again at progression, after clonality had risen at ibrutinib response. Clonotypes that were public were uncommon, and they contracted or stayed stable on treatment. Sustained-remission and progressing patients had different sampling times.

CDR3 length: 13 amino acids. V trimming: 5 bases; J trimming: 6 bases; junction bases outside the gene matches: 4. Germline CDR1 is MNHNY and CDR2 is SVGAGI (reference sequence). The sequencing here drew on PBMCs, taken at disease progression, from a patient treated with ibrutinib. The chain has TRBV6-6 and TRBJ1-5; 7 bases line up with TRBD1. The clonotype comes from a human donor with chronic lymphocytic leukemia. CDR3: CASSRQGGQPQHF. Written as DNA, the CDR3 is TGTGCCAGCAGTCGACAGGGAGGTCAGCCCCAGCATTTT.